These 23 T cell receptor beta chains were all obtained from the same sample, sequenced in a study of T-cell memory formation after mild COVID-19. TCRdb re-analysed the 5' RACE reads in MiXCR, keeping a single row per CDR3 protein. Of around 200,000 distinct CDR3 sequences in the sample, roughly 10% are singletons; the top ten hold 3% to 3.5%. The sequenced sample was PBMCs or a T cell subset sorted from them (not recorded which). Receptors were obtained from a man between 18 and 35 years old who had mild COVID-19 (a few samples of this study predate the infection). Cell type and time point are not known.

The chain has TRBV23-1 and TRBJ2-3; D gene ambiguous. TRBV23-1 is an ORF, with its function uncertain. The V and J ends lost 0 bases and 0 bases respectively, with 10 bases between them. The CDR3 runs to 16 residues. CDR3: CASSQSRVGSTDTQYF. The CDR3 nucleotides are TGCGCCAGCAGTCAATCCCGGGTAGGAAGCACAGATACGCAGTATTTT.

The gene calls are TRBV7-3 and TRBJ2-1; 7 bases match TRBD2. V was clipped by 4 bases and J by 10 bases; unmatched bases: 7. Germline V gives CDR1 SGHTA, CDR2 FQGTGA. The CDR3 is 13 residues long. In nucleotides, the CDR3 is TGTGCCAGCAGCTCCGGAACCGGGGGGGAGCAGTTCTTC. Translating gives CASSSGTGGEQFF.

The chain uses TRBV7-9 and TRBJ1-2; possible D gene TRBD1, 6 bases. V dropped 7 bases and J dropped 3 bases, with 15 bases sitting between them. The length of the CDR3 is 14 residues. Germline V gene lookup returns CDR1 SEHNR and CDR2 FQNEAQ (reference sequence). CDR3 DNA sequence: TGTGCCAGCACCCCGCCGGGGGGCGACTATGGCTACACCTTC. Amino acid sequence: CASTPPGGDYGYTF.

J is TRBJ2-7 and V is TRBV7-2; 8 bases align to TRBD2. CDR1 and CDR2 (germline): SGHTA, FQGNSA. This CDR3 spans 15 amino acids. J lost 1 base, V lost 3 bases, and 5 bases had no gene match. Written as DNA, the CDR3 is TGTGCCAGCAGCTTCGGGGGGGGAATTTCCTACGAGCAGTACGTC. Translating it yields CASSFGGGISYEQYV.

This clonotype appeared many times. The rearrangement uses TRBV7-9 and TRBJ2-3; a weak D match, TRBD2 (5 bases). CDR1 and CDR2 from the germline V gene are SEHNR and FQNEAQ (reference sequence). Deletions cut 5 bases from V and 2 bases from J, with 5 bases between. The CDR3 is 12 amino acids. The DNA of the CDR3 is TGTGCCAGCAGCCGGGACACAGATACGCAGTATTTT. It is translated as CASSRDTDTQYF.

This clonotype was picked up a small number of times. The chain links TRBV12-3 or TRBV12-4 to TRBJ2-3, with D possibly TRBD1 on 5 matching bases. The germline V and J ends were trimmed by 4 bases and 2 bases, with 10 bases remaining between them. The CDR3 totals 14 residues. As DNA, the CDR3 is TGTGCCAGCAGTTCTGACAGAAACACAGATACGCAGTATTTT. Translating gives CASSSDRNTDTQYF.

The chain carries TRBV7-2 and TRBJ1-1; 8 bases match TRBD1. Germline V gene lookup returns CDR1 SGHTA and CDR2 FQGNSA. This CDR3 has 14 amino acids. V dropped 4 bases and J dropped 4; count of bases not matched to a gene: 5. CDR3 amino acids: CASSSADRVTEAFF. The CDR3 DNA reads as TGTGCCAGCAGCTCGGCGGACAGGGTCACTGAAGCTTTCTTT.

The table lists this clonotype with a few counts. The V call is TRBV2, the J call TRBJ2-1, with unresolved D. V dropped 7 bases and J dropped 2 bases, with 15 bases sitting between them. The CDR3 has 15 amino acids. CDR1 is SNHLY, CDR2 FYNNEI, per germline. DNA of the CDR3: TGTGCCAGCAAATTCCGGACGGAGACCTACAATGAGCAGTTCTTC. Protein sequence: CASKFRTETYNEQFF. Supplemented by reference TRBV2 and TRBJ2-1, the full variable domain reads EPEVTQTPSHQVTQMGQEVILRCVPISNHLYFYWYRQILGQKVEFLVSFYNNEISEKSEIFDDQFSVERPDGSNFTLKIRSTKLEDSAMYFCASKFRTETYNEQFFGPGTRLTVL.

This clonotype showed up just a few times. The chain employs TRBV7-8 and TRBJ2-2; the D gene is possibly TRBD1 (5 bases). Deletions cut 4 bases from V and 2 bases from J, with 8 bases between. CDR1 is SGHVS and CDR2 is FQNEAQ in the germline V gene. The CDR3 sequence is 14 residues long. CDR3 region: CASSSTENTGELFF. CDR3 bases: TGTGCCAGCAGCTCGACAGAAAACACCGGGGAGCTGTTTTTT. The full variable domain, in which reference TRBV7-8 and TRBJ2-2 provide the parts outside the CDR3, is GAGVSQSPRYKVAKRGQDVALRCDPISGHVSLFWYQQALGQGPEFLTYFQNEAQLDKSGLPSDRFFAERPEGSVSTLKIQRTQQEDSAVYLCASSSTENTGELFFGEGSRLTVL.

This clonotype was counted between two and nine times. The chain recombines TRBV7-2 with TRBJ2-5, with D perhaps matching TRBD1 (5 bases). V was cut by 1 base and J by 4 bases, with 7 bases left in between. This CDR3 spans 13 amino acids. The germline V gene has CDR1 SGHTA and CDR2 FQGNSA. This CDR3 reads CASSLGRGETQYF. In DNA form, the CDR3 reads TGTGCCAGCAGCTTAGGTAGGGGAGAGACCCAGTACTTC.

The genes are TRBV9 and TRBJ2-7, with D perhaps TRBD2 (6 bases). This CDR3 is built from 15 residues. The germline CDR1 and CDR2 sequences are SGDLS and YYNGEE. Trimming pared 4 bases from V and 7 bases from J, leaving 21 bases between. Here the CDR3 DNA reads TGTGCCAGCAGCCCCCGCTTATGGGGGGTAGAAGAGCAGTACTTC. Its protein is CASSPRLWGVEEQYF.

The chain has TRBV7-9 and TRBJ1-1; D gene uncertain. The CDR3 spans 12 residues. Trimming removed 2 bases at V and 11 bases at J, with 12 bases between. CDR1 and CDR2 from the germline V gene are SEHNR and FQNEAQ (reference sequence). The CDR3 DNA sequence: TGTGCCAGCAGCTTACTCGCAGGTGGGGCTTTCTTT. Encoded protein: CASSLLAGGAFF.

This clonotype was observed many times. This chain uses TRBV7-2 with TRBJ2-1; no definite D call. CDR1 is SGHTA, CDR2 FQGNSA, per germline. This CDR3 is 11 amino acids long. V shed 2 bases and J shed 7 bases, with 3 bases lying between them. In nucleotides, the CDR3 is TGTGCCAGCAGCTTACGGAATGAGCAGTTCTTC. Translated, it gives CASSLRNEQFF.

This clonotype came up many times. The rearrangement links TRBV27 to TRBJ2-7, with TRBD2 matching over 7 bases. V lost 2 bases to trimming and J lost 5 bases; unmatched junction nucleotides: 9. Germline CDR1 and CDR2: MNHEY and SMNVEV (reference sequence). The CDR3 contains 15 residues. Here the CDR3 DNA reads TGTGCCAGCAGTTTAAGACCGGGGGGTTTGGACGAGCAGTACTTC. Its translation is CASSLRPGGLDEQYF.

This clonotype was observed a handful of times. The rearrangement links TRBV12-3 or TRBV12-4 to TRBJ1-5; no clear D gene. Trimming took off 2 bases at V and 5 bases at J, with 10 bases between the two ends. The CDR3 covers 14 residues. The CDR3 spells CASSLWRMDQPQHF. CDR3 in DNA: TGTGCCAGCAGTTTATGGAGGATGGATCAGCCCCAGCATTTT.

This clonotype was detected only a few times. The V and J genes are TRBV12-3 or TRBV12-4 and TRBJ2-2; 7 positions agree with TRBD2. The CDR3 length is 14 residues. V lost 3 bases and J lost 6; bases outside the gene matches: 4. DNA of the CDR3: TGTGCCAGCAGTTTTCAGGGAGGGGCCGGGGAGCTGTTTTTT. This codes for CASSFQGGAGELFF.

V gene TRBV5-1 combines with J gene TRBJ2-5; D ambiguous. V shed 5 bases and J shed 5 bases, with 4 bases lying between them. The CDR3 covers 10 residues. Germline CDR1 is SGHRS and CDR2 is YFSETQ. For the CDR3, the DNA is TGCGCCAGCAGTGCCGAGACCCAGTACTTC. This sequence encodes CASSAETQYF.

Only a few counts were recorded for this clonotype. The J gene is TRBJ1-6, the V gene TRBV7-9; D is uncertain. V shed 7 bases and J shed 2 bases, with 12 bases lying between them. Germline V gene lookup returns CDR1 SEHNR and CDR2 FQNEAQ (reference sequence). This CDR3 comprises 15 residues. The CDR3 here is CASTDSSPYNSPLHF. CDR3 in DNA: TGTGCCAGCACCGACTCGAGCCCCTATAATTCACCCCTCCACTTT.

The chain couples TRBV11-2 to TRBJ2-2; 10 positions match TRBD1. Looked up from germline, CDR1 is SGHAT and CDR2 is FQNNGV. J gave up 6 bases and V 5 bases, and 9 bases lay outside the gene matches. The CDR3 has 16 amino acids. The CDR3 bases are TGTGCCAGCAGCCCGCCGGGACAGGGGAGCGCCGGGGAGCTGTTTTTT. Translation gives CASSPPGQGSAGELFF.

The DNA for the CDR3 is TGTGCCAGCAGCCCTTTAGAGATCACAGATACGCAGTATTTT. It encodes CASSPLEITDTQYF. V usage is TRBV14 and J usage is TRBJ2-3; D ambiguous. This CDR3 spans 14 amino acids. Germline lookup yields CDR1 SGHDN and CDR2 FVKESK. V lost 4 bases and J 2 bases, leaving 10 bases between the germline ends.

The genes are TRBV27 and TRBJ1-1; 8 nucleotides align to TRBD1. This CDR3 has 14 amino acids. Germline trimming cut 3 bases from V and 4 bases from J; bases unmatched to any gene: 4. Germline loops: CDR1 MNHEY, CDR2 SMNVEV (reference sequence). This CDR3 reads CASSFPGQVTEAFF. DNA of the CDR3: TGTGCCAGCAGTTTTCCGGGACAGGTCACTGAAGCTTTCTTT.

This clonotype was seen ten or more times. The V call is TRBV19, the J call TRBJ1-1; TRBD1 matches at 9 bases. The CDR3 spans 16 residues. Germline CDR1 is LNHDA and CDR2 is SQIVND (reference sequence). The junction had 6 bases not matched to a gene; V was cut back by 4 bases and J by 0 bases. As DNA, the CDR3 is TGTGCCAGTAGTACCTTGGACAGGGGCCTGAACACTGAAGCTTTCTTT. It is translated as CASSTLDRGLNTEAFF.

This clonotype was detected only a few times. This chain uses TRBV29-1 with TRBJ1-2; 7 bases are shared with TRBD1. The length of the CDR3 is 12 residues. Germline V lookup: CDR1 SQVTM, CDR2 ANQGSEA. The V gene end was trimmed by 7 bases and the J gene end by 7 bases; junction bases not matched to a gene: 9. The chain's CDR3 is CSADRDAAGYTF. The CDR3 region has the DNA TGCAGCGCCGACAGGGACGCTGCTGGCTACACCTTC.